This TCR beta chain appears in the sequencing data of a study of cytomegalovirus exposure and HLA in healthy donors. Study conclusions and caveats: Confirmation in vitro established that a few CMV-associated chains were specific for CMV antigens.

About this clone itself: Its antigen is undetermined.

Trimming cost V 3 bases and J 5 bases; bases outside gene matches: 12. This CDR3 comprises 17 residues. CDR1 and CDR2 (germline): SGHNT, YYREEE (reference sequence). Libraries were prepared by immunoSEQ multiplex PCR; TCRdb keeps only in-frame clonotypes and omits some of them. The sample has hundreds of thousands of clones; about nine tenths are singletons. Sequencing was done on a sample of PBMCs. V is TRBV5-4 and J is TRBJ2-5; 11 bases are shared with TRBD2. This clonotype was obtained from a woman under 30 in good health and CMV-seronegative. The CDR3 sequence is CASSSSIAGGPLETQYF. The CDR3 DNA reads as TGTGCCAGCAGCTCCTCTATAGCGGGAGGGCCGTTGGAGACCCAGTACTTC.